These 24 T cell receptor beta chains were sequenced from one sample in a study of OX40 agonist ivuxolimab in advanced cancers. The protocol used for the library was the immunoSEQ multiplex PCR assay. TCRdb limited this immuneACCESS table to in-frame rearrangements with V and J called. A share of clones is missing; checked studies link under half to unresolved V genes, and the rest is unexplained. The table for this sample lists more than 45,000 clones; 85% to 95% of them were counted only once. The ten biggest clones cover 12% of the sample. The sequencing used CD4+ or CD8+ T cells sorted from blood, collected in a trial of the OX40 agonist ivuxolimab. These receptors were obtained from an adult with an advanced solid tumor such as melanoma, head and neck, liver or kidney cancer.

J is TRBJ2-7 and V is TRBV2, with 14 nucleotides matching TRBD2. Looked up from germline, CDR1 is SNHLY and CDR2 is FYNNEI. V shed 4 bases, J shed 3 bases, and the junction held 5 bases outside the gene matches. The CDR3 has 16 residues. In nucleotides, the CDR3 is TGTGCCAGCAGTGGACTAGCGGGAGGGGTAAACTACGAGCAGTACTTC. Amino acid sequence: CASSGLAGGVNYEQYF.

The J gene is TRBJ1-5, the V gene TRBV5-8; D is ambiguous. Trimming took off 2 bases at V and 6 bases at J, with 12 bases between the two ends. Per the germline V gene, CDR1 is SGHTS and CDR2 is YDEGEE. The CDR3 sequence is 14 residues long. CDR3 bases: TGTGCCAGCAGCTTTTTAAAAGGAATTCAGCCCCAGCATTTT. Protein product: CASSFLKGIQPQHF.

DNA of the CDR3: TGTGCCAGCAGTGAAGCGCCATGGAGAGGGTCCTACGAGCAGTACTTC. The encoded protein is CASSEAPWRGSYEQYF. The chain couples TRBV6-1 to TRBJ2-7, with TRBD2 as a possible D gene (5 bases). The CDR3 runs 16 residues. Germline V CDR1 and CDR2: MNHNS, SASEGT. V lost 0 bases, J lost 1 base, and 13 bases lay in between.

The chain employs TRBV19 and TRBJ2-2; 10 bases are shared with TRBD1. V lost 5 bases to trimming and J lost 6 bases; unmatched junction nucleotides: 6. The germline V gene encodes CDR1 LNHDA and CDR2 SQIVND (reference sequence). This CDR3 region has 15 residues. The CDR3 reads CASSWTGGASGELFF. CDR3 DNA: TGTGCCAGTAGTTGGACAGGGGGTGCGTCCGGGGAGCTGTTTTTT.

This rearrangement joins TRBV7-9 to TRBJ1-3; a weak D match, TRBD1 (6 bases). V dropped 5 bases and J dropped 6 bases, with 14 bases sitting between them. CDR1 and CDR2 (germline): SEHNR, FQNEAQ (reference sequence). This CDR3 has 14 amino acids. The CDR3 DNA sequence: TGTGCCAGCAGCCACGGACAGCTACAAAACACCATATATTTT. Its protein is CASSHGQLQNTIYF.

The chain recombines TRBV5-6 with TRBJ2-7; the match to TRBD2 covers 9 bases. This CDR3 spans 12 amino acids. Germline V gene data show CDR1 as SGHDT and CDR2 as YYEEEE. V was pared by 3 bases and J by 6 bases, with 1 base of the junction left unmatched. The DNA for the CDR3 is TGTGCCAGCAGCTGGACTAGCGCCGAGCAGTACTTC. Residues: CASSWTSAEQYF. Variable domain in full (rest from reference TRBV5-6 and TRBJ2-7): DAGVTQSPTHLIKTRGQQVTLRCSPKSGHDTVSWYQQALGQGPQFIFQYYEEEERQRGNFPDRFSGHQFPNYSSELNVNALLLGDSALYLCASSWTSAEQYFGPGTRLTVT.

The chain is built from TRBV5-1 and TRBJ2-5; 14 bases match TRBD2. The DNA matches TRBJ2-7 better at its end, which makes the J call doubtful. The length of the CDR3 is 15 residues. Germline V gives CDR1 SGHRS, CDR2 YFSETQ. CDR3 nucleotides: TGCGCCAGCAGCGCCGGGACTAGCGGGAGCTACGAGCAGTACTTC. This gives the protein CASSAGTSGSYEQYF.

The chain joins TRBV28 to TRBJ2-4; no firm D call. CDR1 and CDR2 from the germline V gene are MDHEN and SYDVKM. With 6 bases removed from V and 1 base from J, the gap between germline ends came to 7 bases. This CDR3 is 13 amino acids long. Here the CDR3 reads CASRRRAKNIQYF. CDR3 nucleotides: TGTGCCAGCAGGAGGCGGGCCAAAAACATTCAGTACTTC.

The genes are TRBV21-1 and TRBJ2-1. TRBV21-1 is labeled a pseudogene. There are 16 residues in the CDR3. The CDR3 sequence is CASIRWSEGLWGEQFF. The DNA for the CDR3 is TGTGCCAGCATCCGGTGGTCCGAAGGGCTTTGGGGGGAGCAGTTCTTC.

This sequence joins TRBV19 and TRBJ2-7, with 8 bases matching TRBD1. The length of the CDR3 is 14 residues. Germline CDR1 is LNHDA and CDR2 is SQIVND (reference sequence). Trimming cost V 5 bases and J 3 bases; bases outside gene matches: 6. This CDR3 is CASSPSTGVYEQYF. DNA of the CDR3: TGTGCCAGTAGTCCGTCGACAGGGGTCTACGAGCAGTACTTC. The full variable domain, with the rest looked up from reference TRBV19 and TRBJ2-7, is DGGITQSPKYLFRKEGQNVTLSCEQNLNHDAMYWYRQDPGQGLRLIYYSQIVNDFQKGDIAEGYSVSREKKESFPLTVTSAQKNPTAFYLCASSPSTGVYEQYFGPGTRLTVT.

The chain joins TRBV7-2 to TRBJ2-7; D unclear. V shed 3 bases and J shed 6 bases, with 9 bases lying between them. This CDR3 is built from 12 residues. Germline CDR1 is SGHTA and CDR2 is FQGNSA. The CDR3, as DNA: TGTGCCAGCAGCTTTTTCCTATCCGAGCAGTACTTC. It specifies CASSFFLSEQYF.

V is TRBV7-9 and J is TRBJ2-1; 13 nucleotides line up with TRBD2. CDR1 is SEHNR, CDR2 FQNEAQ, per germline (reference sequence). Trimming took 6 bases from V and 4 from J; bases not matched to a gene: 6. This CDR3 has 16 amino acids. The CDR3 DNA reads TGTGCCAGCAGTCAATTACTAGCGGGAGGGTACAATGAGCAGTTCTTC. Translating it yields CASSQLLAGGYNEQFF.

The chain uses TRBV7-9 and TRBJ2-7; D perhaps matches TRBD1 (5 bases). Germline CDR1 reads SEHNR; CDR2 reads FQNEAQ (reference sequence). The V end lost 1 base, the J end lost 0 bases, and 10 bases lay between the germline ends. This CDR3 is 15 amino acids long. CDR3 region: CASSLDSGFSYEQYF. The CDR3 nucleotides are TGTGCCAGCAGCTTAGATTCAGGGTTCTCCTACGAGCAGTACTTC.

This chain joins TRBV9 and TRBJ2-7; the D gene could be TRBD1 or TRBD2 (5 bases each). The CDR3 runs 14 residues. Germline V gives CDR1 SGDLS, CDR2 YYNGEE. V lost 4 bases to trimming and J lost 2 bases, with 13 bases between them. CDR3 nucleotide sequence: TGTGCCAGCAGCCCTTCTGGGGGTCCCTACGAGCAGTACTTC. This codes for CASSPSGGPYEQYF.

V gene TRBV10-3 combines with J gene TRBJ2-7, with TRBD1 matching over 7 bases. The CDR3 is 13 amino acids. Germline lookup yields CDR1 ENHRY and CDR2 SYGVKD. The V and J ends lost 2 bases and 4 bases, in that order; junction bases with no gene match: 2. CDR3 loop: CAISEAGGYEQYF. The CDR3 nucleotides read TGTGCCATCAGTGAGGCAGGGGGATACGAGCAGTACTTC.

The chain links TRBV27 to TRBJ1-1; D might be TRBD1 (5 bases). V was pared by 2 bases and J by 7 bases, with 14 bases between. The V gene's germline CDR1 is MNHEY and CDR2 SMNVEV (reference sequence). The CDR3 extends over 14 amino acids. This chain's CDR3 is CASSLMGPQGEAFF. Here the CDR3 DNA reads TGTGCCAGCAGTTTAATGGGCCCCCAGGGTGAAGCTTTCTTT.

The chain uses TRBV30 and TRBJ2-3, with D maybe TRBD2 (6 bases). CDR3 length equals 14 residues. V was cut by 0 bases and J by 5 bases, with 12 bases left in between. Germline V gene data show CDR1 as GTSNPN and CDR2 as SVGIG (reference sequence). The CDR3 protein is CAWSVGGSRDTQYF. DNA for the CDR3: TGTGCCTGGAGTGTTGGGGGGAGTAGAGATACGCAGTATTTT.

The J gene is TRBJ2-5, the V gene TRBV5-6; tentative D call: TRBD2 (6 bases). V was clipped by 3 bases and J by 9 bases, with 15 bases between them. From germline, CDR1 is SGHDT and CDR2 YYEEEE. The CDR3 covers 13 residues. CDR3 bases: TGTGCCAGCAGCTGGGGGACTTGGGATGCCCAGTACTTC. This gives the protein CASSWGTWDAQYF.

The chain joins TRBV27 to TRBJ2-2, with D perhaps TRBD2 (5 bases). V lost 2 bases to trimming and J lost 5 bases, with 18 bases between them. The CDR3 consists of 17 residues. Germline CDR1 MNHEY, CDR2 SMNVEV (reference sequence). CDR3 DNA: TGTGCCAGCAGTTTAGGAGAGGGCTCTAGTAAGACCGGGGAGCTGTTTTTT. It translates to CASSLGEGSSKTGELFF.

The chain links TRBV5-4 to TRBJ2-1; TRBD1 aligns across 10 bases. Germline loops: CDR1 SGHNT, CDR2 YYREEE (reference sequence). CDR3 length equals 18 residues. V shed 1 base, J shed 2 bases, and the junction held 9 bases outside the gene matches. CDR3 sequence (DNA): TGTGCCAGCAGCTTGTTCGTTGTGGGACAGGGGACCTACAATGAGCAGTTCTTC. It translates to CASSLFVVGQGTYNEQFF.

The chain carries TRBV29-1 and TRBJ1-5, with D uncertain. Germline V gene data show CDR1 as SQVTM and CDR2 as ANQGSEA. There are 14 residues in the CDR3. Trimming stripped 5 bases from V and 0 bases from J, with 11 bases between. The CDR3 DNA is TGCAGCGTTATTGCCAGTTATAGCAATCAGCCCCAGCATTTT. It is translated as CSVIASYSNQPQHF.

The chain carries TRBV19 and TRBJ2-7; 9 bases are shared with TRBD1. With V trimmed by 7 bases and J by 1 base, 5 bases remained unmatched. Germline lookup yields CDR1 LNHDA and CDR2 SQIVND (reference sequence). This CDR3 region has 14 residues. The CDR3 DNA reads TGTGCCAGTAACCCCGGGACAGGGTCCTACGAGCAGTACTTC. Translating gives CASNPGTGSYEQYF.

This CDR3 is CASRLGQGAYEQYF. Written as DNA, the CDR3 is TGTGCCAGCAGACTAGGGCAGGGGGCGTACGAGCAGTACTTC. The V gene is TRBV11-2, the J gene TRBJ2-7, with 8 bases matching TRBD1. CDR3 length: 14 residues. The germline V gene encodes CDR1 SGHAT and CDR2 FQNNGV. V shed 6 bases, J shed 4 bases, and the junction held 8 bases outside the gene matches. Based on the CDR3 plus reference TRBV11-2 and TRBJ2-7, the full variable domain is EAGVAQSPRYKIIEKRQSVAFWCNPISGHATLYWYQQILGQGPKLLIQFQNNGVVDDSQLPKDRFSAERLKGVDSTLKIQPAKLEDSAVYLCASRLGQGAYEQYFGPGTRLTVT.

CDR3 nucleotide sequence: TGTGCCAGCAGCTTAGACCTACCGGGACAGTGGATTAGCGAGCAGTACTTC. This translates into CASSLDLPGQWISEQYF. The chain joins TRBV11-2 to TRBJ2-7; TRBD1 agrees at 7 bases. Germline lookup yields CDR1 SGHAT and CDR2 FQNNGV. CDR3 length: 17 amino acids. V lost 0 bases and J lost 6; bases outside the gene matches: 14.